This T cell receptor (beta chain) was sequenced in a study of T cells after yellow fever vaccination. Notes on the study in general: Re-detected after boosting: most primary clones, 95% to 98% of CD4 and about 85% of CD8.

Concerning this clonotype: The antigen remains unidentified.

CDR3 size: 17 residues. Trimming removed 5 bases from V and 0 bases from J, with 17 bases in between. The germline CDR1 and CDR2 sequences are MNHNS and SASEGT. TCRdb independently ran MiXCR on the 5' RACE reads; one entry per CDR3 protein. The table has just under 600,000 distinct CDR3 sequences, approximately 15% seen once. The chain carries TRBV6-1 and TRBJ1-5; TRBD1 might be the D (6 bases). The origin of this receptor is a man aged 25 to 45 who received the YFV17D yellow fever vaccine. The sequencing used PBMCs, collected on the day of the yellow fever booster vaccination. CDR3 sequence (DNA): TGTGCCAGCAGTAGGCTTTGGACAGCAGATAGCAATCAGCCCCAGCATTTT. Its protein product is CASSRLWTADSNQPQHF.